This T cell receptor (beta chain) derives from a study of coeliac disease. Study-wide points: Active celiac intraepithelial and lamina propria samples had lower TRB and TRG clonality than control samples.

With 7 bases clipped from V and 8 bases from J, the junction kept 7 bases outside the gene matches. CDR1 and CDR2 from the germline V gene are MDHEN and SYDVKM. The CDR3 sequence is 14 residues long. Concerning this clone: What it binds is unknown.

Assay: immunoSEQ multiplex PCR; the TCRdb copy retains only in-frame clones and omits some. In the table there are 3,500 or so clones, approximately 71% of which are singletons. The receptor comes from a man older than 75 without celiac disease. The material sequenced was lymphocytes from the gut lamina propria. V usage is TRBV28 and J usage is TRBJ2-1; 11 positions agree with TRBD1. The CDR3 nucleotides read TGTGCCAGCACAAGGGACAGGGGGGGATATGAGCAGTTCTTC. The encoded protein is CASTRDRGGYEQFF.